A selection of T cell receptor beta chains follows, all from one sample in a study of blood T cell repertoires in COVID-19. Profiling relied on immunoSEQ multiplex PCR, and the TCRdb table lists in-frame clones only, not all of them. Of 200,000 or so clones listed, about nine tenths are singletons. Sequences were obtained from peripheral blood. The receptors originated from a man between 25 and 39 years old with COVID-19, enrolled during active disease. Both conserved end residues are part of each CDR3. A D gene is named only where the DNA matches it firmly. Rows give clone size only sometimes, using once, few, many, or a class for an expanded clone.

>.|TRBV6-5|once|TRBJ1-2
TGTGCCAGCAGTTTGAGGCAGGGGATAGATCTTATGGGCTACACCTTC
CASSLRQGIDLMGYTF
>TRBD2|TRBV7-2|.|TRBJ2-1
TGTGCCAGCAACAGAAAACGACTAGCGGGGGGGCTCAACAATGAGCAGTTCTTC
CASNRKRLAGGLNNEQFF
>TRBD1|TRBV6-6|.|TRBJ2-1
TGTGCCAGCAGTTACCGAGGACAGGGTAATGAGCAGTTCTTC
CASSYRGQGNEQFF
>.|TRBV24-1|.|TRBJ2-2
TGTGCCACCCGAGAAGCGGTAGGCGCCGGGGAGCTGTTTTTT
CATREAVGAGELFF
>TRBD1|TRBV15|once|TRBJ1-2
TGTGCCACCAGCAGAACCGGGACAGGGGGGGTCTATGGCTACACCTTC
CATSRTGTGGVYGYTF
>.|TRBV9|.|TRBJ1-2
TGTGCCAGCAGCCCCCCTGGACAGAGCGATTATGGCTACACCTTC
CASSPPGQSDYGYTF
>.|TRBV19|.|TRBJ1-1
TGTGCCAGTACGGGGGGGCCGTTAAACACTGAAGCTTTCTTT
CASTGGPLNTEAFF
>TRBD1|TRBV18|.|TRBJ1-2
TGTGCCAGCTCACCTTTAACACAGGGGGCGAACTATGGCTACACCTTC
CASSPLTQGANYGYTF
>.|TRBV19|.|TRBJ1-1
TGTGCCAGTAGTATTGGCGGGGGGCGAACTGAAGCTTTCTTT
CASSIGGGRTEAFF
>.|TRBV7-3|.|TRBJ2-3
TGTGCCAGCAGCTCTACTTACACAGATACGCAGTATTTT
CASSSTYTDTQYF
>TRBD2|TRBV7-3|once|TRBJ2-1
TGTGCCAGCAGCTTAAGGCCCCTCAGGTTGATAGCGGGAGGAGATGAGCAGTTCTTC
CASSLRPLRLIAGGDEQFF
>TRBD1|TRBV4-3|.|TRBJ1-2
TGCGCCAGCAGCCAAGATCTACAGGGGTATCGTAATGGCTACACCTTC
CASSQDLQGYRNGYTF
>.|TRBV5-1|.|TRBJ2-1
TGCGCCAGCAGCTTGGCAGCGGGACATCAGTTCTTC
CASSLAAGHQFF
>.|TRBV21-1|.|TRBJ2-4
TGTGCCAGCAGCAAAACGAGGTCTTTTGGTTGGTGCATTCAGTACTTC
CASSKTRSFGWCIQYF
>.|TRBV4-2|.|TRBJ1-1
TGTGCCAGCAGCCCAAAGACTATACAGCCGGGAACTGAAGCTTTCTTT
CASSPKTIQPGTEAFF
>TRBD1|TRBV28|.|TRBJ2-1
TGTGCCAGCAGTCAGGGACAGGGGGCTTACAATGAGCAGTTCTTC
CASSQGQGAYNEQFF
>TRBD1|TRBV11-2|.|TRBJ2-7
TGTGCCAGCAGCTTTGGGACGGACAGGGCCGAGCAGTACTTC
CASSFGTDRAEQYF